This T cell receptor (beta chain) was documented in a study of blood T cells in healthy people across ages. Study conclusions and caveats: Across samples, TCR beta diversity tracked strongly with naive T cell percentage. Naive and antigen-experienced cells were not separated, limiting conclusive comparison.

The table lists this clonotype with a few counts. Its antigen is currently unknown. A sample-barcoded 5' primer and a J-beta primer mix were used in a second PCR of roughly 6 to 11 cycles. One entry per CDR3 protein results from TCRdb running MiXCR on the 5' RACE reads. Here the sample spans 1.5 million to 2 million distinct CDR3 sequences, roughly two fifths being singletons. Total RNA was isolated from each sample in quantities of at least 6 micrograms. Germline V CDR1 and CDR2: LGHNA, YSLEER. The CDR3 covers 16 residues. Trimming took 3 bases from V and 8 from J; bases not matched to a gene: 10. The sample taken for sequencing was blood. The genes are TRBV4-3 and TRBJ1-2; the match to TRBD1 covers 12 bases. The receptor comes from a human donor in good health. The CDR3 DNA reads as TGCGCCAGCAGCCAGGCTTTCCGGGACAGGGGGCAAGGCTACACCTTC. Its translation: CASSQAFRDRGQGYTF.